One and the same sample provided the 30 T cell receptor beta chains below, sequenced in a study of T cell repertoires in cytomegalovirus infection. From the reads, TCRdb called clonotypes with MiXCR, one entry per CDR3 protein. The sample has fewer than 650,000 distinct CDR3 sequences; 35% to 50% are singletons. For these TCRs, the target antigens are not known. Sequences were derived from cultured PBMCs, sampled from culture after CMV antigen stimulation. These receptors all come from a human donor in good health (CMV status not recorded). Some clones in this sample may be carry-over from other donors' samples.

The chain carries TRBV2 and TRBJ1-5; D is unresolved. V lost 3 bases to trimming and J lost 10 bases, with 13 bases between them. Germline values: CDR1 SNHLY, CDR2 FYNNEI. There are 13 residues in the CDR3. The CDR3 DNA follows: TGTGCCAGCAGTGACTTCCTTGCTGGCCCCCAGCATTTT. Encoded protein: CASSDFLAGPQHF.

This clonotype was counted only a few times. V gene TRBV19 combines with J gene TRBJ2-5, with 9 positions matching TRBD1. The germline CDR1 and CDR2 sequences are LNHDA and SQIVND (reference sequence). The CDR3 length is 16 residues. J gave up 2 bases and V 2 bases, and 6 bases lay outside the gene matches. The CDR3 region has the DNA TGTGCCAGTAGTATAAGGGACAGGGATCTGCAAGAGACCCAGTACTTC. Translation: CASSIRDRDLQETQYF.

The chain combines TRBV27 with TRBJ2-5; 7 nucleotides line up with TRBD2. Trimming at V came to 5 bases and at J to 5 bases, leaving 8 bases not matched to a gene. Germline V gene sequence: CDR1 MNHEY, CDR2 SMNVEV (reference sequence). The CDR3 sequence is 14 residues long. The CDR3 DNA reads TGTGCCAGCAGTGCTCGGGGGAGGGGTGAGACCCAGTACTTC. Translated, it gives CASSARGRGETQYF.

In this sample, this clonotype turned up many times. V gene TRBV7-2 combines with J gene TRBJ2-7, with D perhaps matching TRBD1 or TRBD2 (5 bases each). Trimming stripped 5 bases from V and 0 bases from J, with 14 bases between. CDR1 is SGHTA and CDR2 is FQGNSA in the germline V gene. The CDR3 runs 15 residues. The CDR3 DNA follows: TGTGCCAGCAGCATCCGGGACGACTACTCCTACGAGCAGTACTTC. As protein: CASSIRDDYSYEQYF.

This clonotype has only a few counts. The rearrangement joins TRBV11-2 to TRBJ2-7; TRBD2 matches 8 bases. After removal of 6 bases from V and 2 bases from J, the junction contained 12 bases not matched to a gene. The germline V gene encodes CDR1 SGHAT and CDR2 FQNNGV. CDR3 size: 16 residues. CDR3 protein: CASSPRTSRNPYEQYF. DNA for the CDR3: TGTGCCAGCAGTCCCCGGACTAGCCGGAACCCCTACGAGCAGTACTTC.

In its sample, this clonotype was seen many times. The V and J genes are TRBV7-8 and TRBJ2-3, with 11 bases identical to TRBD2. V lost 2 bases and J lost 1; bases outside the gene matches: 8. CDR3 size: 18 residues. The germline gives CDR1 SGHVS, CDR2 FQNEAQ. CDR3 sequence reads: CASSLIAGGGQGTDTQYF. DNA for the CDR3: TGTGCCAGCAGCTTAATAGCGGGAGGGGGGCAGGGCACAGATACGCAGTATTTT.

Only a few counts were recorded for this clonotype. V usage is TRBV12-3 or TRBV12-4 and J usage is TRBJ2-5, with D maybe TRBD2 (5 bases). V dropped 11 bases and J dropped 0 bases, with 16 bases sitting between them. The CDR3 length is 14 residues. The CDR3 bases are TGTGCCTCCCGGGGTGGCGGGTACCAAGAGACCCAGTACTTC. Its translation is CASRGGGYQETQYF.

In this sample, this clonotype turned up once. The genes are TRBV20-1 and TRBJ2-3; D remains unclear. The CDR3 loop spans 14 amino acids. With 3 bases removed from V and 1 base from J, the gap between germline ends came to 11 bases. CDR1 DFQATT and CDR2 SNEGSKA come from the germline V gene (reference sequence). The CDR3 bases are TGCAGTGCTAGTTCTAGTGCGGGCACAGATACGCAGTATTTT. This sequence encodes CSASSSAGTDTQYF.

The table lists this clonotype with a few counts. V gene TRBV2 combines with J gene TRBJ1-2; D is unclear. The CDR3 has 12 amino acids. The ends were cut back, 6 bases at V and 2 bases at J, with 7 bases in the middle. Per the germline V gene, CDR1 is SNHLY and CDR2 is FYNNEI. The CDR3 spells CASSQLNYGYTF. CDR3 DNA: TGTGCCAGCAGCCAACTCAACTATGGCTACACCTTC.

This clonotype was observed at least ten times. The chain uses TRBV7-6 and TRBJ2-5; TRBD2 agrees at 12 bases. Germline-derived CDR1 and CDR2 are SGHVS and FNYEAQ. Unmatched junction bases numbered 8, after V lost 1 base and J lost 2 bases. This CDR3 comprises 18 residues. DNA for the CDR3: TGTGCCAGCAGCTTAGAATCGACTAGCGGGGGACGACAAGAGACCCAGTACTTC. Translation: CASSLESTSGGRQETQYF.

This chain joins TRBV20-1 and TRBJ2-1; the match to TRBD2 covers 8 bases. With V trimmed by 0 bases and J by 3 bases, 16 bases remained unmatched. CDR1 is DFQATT, CDR2 SNEGSKA, per germline (reference sequence). This CDR3 has 19 amino acids. As DNA, the CDR3 is TGCAGTGCTAGAGATCCTAGGGGGACTAGTCGGATTGGCTACAATGAGCAGTTCTTC. Translation: CSARDPRGTSRIGYNEQFF.

This clonotype occurred a few times. This rearrangement joins TRBV11-2 to TRBJ2-3; a possible D gene is TRBD2 (7 bases). Trimming removed 6 bases from V and 0 bases from J, with 16 bases in between. Per germline, CDR1 SGHAT and CDR2 FQNNGV. The CDR3 contains 16 residues. CDR3 coding DNA: TGTGCCAGCAGAAGGACGGGGGGCCACAGCACAGATACGCAGTATTTT. Translated: CASRRTGGHSTDTQYF.

V usage is TRBV7-2 and J usage is TRBJ1-2; possibly TRBD1 for D (5 bases). Germline loops: CDR1 SGHTA, CDR2 FQGNSA. The CDR3 contains 14 residues. V was trimmed by 4 bases and J by 3 bases, leaving 12 bases between them. CDR3 in amino acids: CASSSKTGDYGYTF. For the CDR3, the DNA is TGTGCCAGCAGCTCCAAAACAGGAGACTATGGCTACACCTTC.

This clonotype was seen ten or more times. V gene TRBV7-2 combines with J gene TRBJ2-3; 11 nucleotides align to TRBD2. Germline loops: CDR1 SGHTA, CDR2 FQGNSA. The junction had 3 bases not matched to a gene; V was cut back by 4 bases and J by 3 bases. This CDR3 is 15 amino acids long. The CDR3 loop is CASSSLAGVTDTQYF. DNA of the CDR3: TGTGCCAGCAGCTCACTAGCGGGAGTGACAGATACGCAGTATTTT.

This clonotype was counted between two and nine times. The V and J genes are TRBV19 and TRBJ2-5, with no clear D. Trimming left V 7 bases short and J 1 base short, with 16 bases between. CDR1 LNHDA and CDR2 SQIVND come from the germline V gene (reference sequence). The CDR3 spans 15 residues. CDR3 region: CASTMNTGPQETQYF. DNA for the CDR3: TGTGCCAGTACCATGAACACTGGGCCCCAAGAGACCCAGTACTTC.

The chain has TRBV6-1 and TRBJ2-3, with TRBD1 identical over 11 bases. Germline CDR1 and CDR2: MNHNS and SASEGT. This CDR3 has 14 residues. V was pared by 2 bases and J by 8 bases, with 3 bases of the junction left unmatched. In DNA form, the CDR3 reads TGTGCCAGCAGTGAAAGGGACAGGGGGGGTACGCAGTATTTT. This sequence encodes CASSERDRGGTQYF.

This clonotype showed up just a few times. The chain couples TRBV7-6 to TRBJ2-7, with a possible D match to TRBD2 (6 bases). Trimming removed 1 base at V and 4 bases at J, with 20 bases between. This CDR3 spans 17 amino acids. Per the germline V gene, CDR1 is SGHVS and CDR2 is FNYEAQ. The CDR3 protein is CASSLGAEGAGLYEQYF. The CDR3 DNA is TGTGCCAGCAGCTTAGGGGCGGAGGGAGCCGGGCTTTACGAGCAGTACTTC. Full variable domain (missing parts from reference TRBV7-6 and TRBJ2-7): GAGVSQSPRYKVTKRGQDVALRCDPISGHVSLYWYRQALGQGPEFLTYFNYEAQQDKSGLPNDRFSAERPEGSISTLTIQRTEQRDSAMYRCASSLGAEGAGLYEQYFGPGTRLTVT.

The V call is TRBV27, the J call TRBJ2-3; D possibly corresponds to TRBD2 (7 bases). The V end lost 4 bases, the J end lost 6 bases, and 20 bases lay between the germline ends. Germline V gene sequence: CDR1 MNHEY, CDR2 SMNVEV (reference sequence). This CDR3 is built from 16 residues. In DNA form, the CDR3 reads TGTGCCAGCAGTTCCCCTAGGGGGGGCCTTTTGGATACGCAGTATTTT. It specifies CASSSPRGGLLDTQYF.

The chain is built from TRBV4-3 and TRBJ1-4; TRBD1 agrees at 8 bases. With 1 base clipped from V and 8 bases from J, the junction kept 6 bases outside the gene matches. The CDR3 is 15 amino acids. Germline CDR1 LGHNA, CDR2 YSLEER. CDR3 bases: TGCGCCAGCAGCCAAGGGGCAGGGGGCGGCGAAAAACTGTTTTTT. Protein sequence: CASSQGAGGGEKLFF.

The chain combines TRBV11-2 with TRBJ2-7, with TRBD1 matching over 8 bases. Trimming removed 7 bases from V and 6 bases from J; junction bases left unmatched: 8. The CDR3 runs 13 residues. Germline loops: CDR1 SGHAT, CDR2 FQNNGV. For the CDR3, the DNA is TGTGCCAGCACCTGGGCAGGGGGCGTCGAGCAGTACTTC. Residues: CASTWAGGVEQYF.

The J gene is TRBJ2-7, the V gene TRBV28, with no clear D. Germline V lookup: CDR1 MDHEN, CDR2 SYDVKM. The length of the CDR3 is 13 residues. V lost 1 base, J lost 5 bases, and 9 bases lay in between. Written as DNA, the CDR3 is TGTGCCAGCAGTTTATCCGGGTACCACGAGCAGTACTTC. Protein product: CASSLSGYHEQYF.

This clonotype was observed a handful of times. The chain links TRBV7-2 to TRBJ2-7; D may match TRBD1 or TRBD2 (5 bases each). V lost 6 bases, J lost 9 bases, and 15 bases lay in between. This CDR3 region has 12 residues. Germline loops: CDR1 SGHTA, CDR2 FQGNSA. CDR3 DNA sequence: TGTGCCAGCAGTCAATGGGGCGGGCGGCAGTACTTC. Translation: CASSQWGGRQYF.

The genes are TRBV4-2 and TRBJ2-1, with D possibly matching TRBD1 (6 bases). CDR1 and CDR2 from the germline V gene are LGHNA and YNFKEQ. V dropped 1 base and J dropped 10 bases, with 11 bases sitting between them. This CDR3 is 13 amino acids long. The CDR3 protein is CASSQGPRGEQFF. The CDR3 DNA sequence: TGTGCCAGCAGCCAAGGCCCTAGGGGGGAGCAGTTCTTC.

This clonotype has more than one count but fewer than ten. The chain carries TRBV7-8 and TRBJ2-5, with D possibly matching TRBD2 (7 bases). This CDR3 comprises 18 residues. Germline loops: CDR1 SGHVS, CDR2 FQNEAQ. Trimming took off 5 bases at V and 4 bases at J, with 26 bases between the two ends. CDR3 protein: CASSPLPGGADRGETQYF. The CDR3, as DNA: TGTGCCAGCAGCCCCTTACCTGGGGGGGCAGATCGGGGAGAGACCCAGTACTTC.

The table lists this clonotype with a few counts. CDR3 amino acids: CASSLDGQGETEAFF. The CDR3 nucleotides are TGTGCCAGCAGCTTAGACGGCCAGGGGGAGACTGAAGCTTTCTTT. This chain connects TRBV7-9 to TRBJ1-1; 7 bases are shared with TRBD1. In germline, CDR1 is SEHNR, CDR2 FQNEAQ (reference sequence). CDR3 length: 15 amino acids. V lost 1 base to trimming and J lost 5 bases; unmatched junction nucleotides: 7.

This clonotype appeared a few times. The chain employs TRBV7-2 and TRBJ2-1, with 7 bases lining up with TRBD1. Germline-derived CDR1 and CDR2 are SGHTA and FQGNSA. V was clipped by 5 bases and J by 5 bases; unmatched bases: 9. The CDR3 extends over 15 amino acids. CDR3 region: CASSARDSLNNEQFF. The CDR3 coding sequence is TGTGCCAGCAGCGCCCGGGACAGTCTGAACAATGAGCAGTTCTTC.

V and J are TRBV20-1 and TRBJ2-3; 8 bases align to TRBD1. In germline, CDR1 is DFQATT, CDR2 SNEGSKA (reference sequence). J was trimmed by 4 bases and V by 0 bases; bases with no gene match: 3. The CDR3 runs 14 residues. This CDR3 is CSARENRGADTQYF. In nucleotides, the CDR3 is TGCAGTGCTAGAGAAAACAGGGGGGCAGATACGCAGTATTTT.

This clonotype was counted between two and nine times. The chain links TRBV7-2 to TRBJ1-1; D gene unclear. V was shortened by 4 bases and J by 3 bases, with 12 bases between the two germline ends. Germline V gene sequence: CDR1 SGHTA, CDR2 FQGNSA. The CDR3 totals 14 residues. CDR3 bases: TGTGCCAGCAGCTCCTACACCGGGGACACTGAAGCTTTCTTT. It codes for CASSSYTGDTEAFF.

This clonotype has just a few counts. The chain employs TRBV6-5 and TRBJ2-1, with TRBD2 as a possible D gene (5 bases). The CDR3 is 15 amino acids. CDR1 and CDR2 from the germline V gene are MNHEY and SVGAGI. The V gene lost 6 bases and the J gene lost 3 bases, with 15 bases spanning the gap. CDR3 loop: CASRTGIGGYNEQFF. Here the CDR3 DNA reads TGTGCCAGCAGGACCGGGATAGGAGGCTACAATGAGCAGTTCTTC.

DNA for the CDR3: TGTGCCAGCAGCCCGAACCCGGGGGAGCAGTACTTC. Translating it yields CASSPNPGEQYF. The chain recombines TRBV7-2 with TRBJ2-7; maybe TRBD2 (5 bases). This CDR3 is 12 amino acids long. The germline V gene has CDR1 SGHTA and CDR2 FQGNSA. Trimming took 5 bases from V and 7 from J, leaving 12 bases between them.